Below are 13 T cell receptor beta chains sequenced from a single sample in a study of blood T cell repertoires in COVID-19. Data came from immunoSEQ multiplex PCR; TCRdb stores just in-frame clones and leaves some out. The sample contains approximately 63,000 clones, roughly 91% of which appear only once. Input material: peripheral blood. These receptors were taken from a human donor in a cohort sampled during active COVID-19.

The V gene is TRBV7-2, the J gene TRBJ1-1; D remains unclear. CDR1 and CDR2 (germline): SGHTA, FQGNSA. Trimming shortened V by 5 bases and J by 1 base, and 14 bases separated the two germline ends. The CDR3 contains 15 residues. CDR3 sequence: CASSQAWRANTEAFF. CDR3 coding DNA: TGTGCCAGCAGCCAAGCATGGAGGGCGAACACTGAAGCTTTCTTT.

The rearrangement links TRBV7-3 to TRBJ2-3; 7 positions agree with TRBD2. With V trimmed by 0 bases and J by 2 bases, 2 bases remained unmatched. The CDR3 runs to 15 residues. The germline V gene has CDR1 SGHTA and CDR2 FQGTGA. As DNA, the CDR3 is TGTGCCAGCAGCTTAACGGGGGGGAACACAGATACGCAGTATTTT. Protein: CASSLTGGNTDTQYF.

The J gene is TRBJ2-5, the V gene TRBV29-1, with D perhaps matching TRBD2 (7 bases). The V end lost 7 bases, the J end lost 5 bases, and 17 bases lay between the germline ends. The V gene's germline CDR1 is SQVTM and CDR2 ANQGSEA. This CDR3 has 13 amino acids. CDR3 DNA: TGCAGCGGGAAACGGGGGGCGGACGAGACCCAGTACTTC. This codes for CSGKRGADETQYF.

The chain recombines TRBV10-3 with TRBJ2-5, with TRBD1 matching over 11 bases. V lost 7 bases, J lost 2 bases, and 6 bases stayed unmatched. The germline CDR1 and CDR2 sequences are ENHRY and SYGVKD. The CDR3 covers 15 residues. The CDR3 DNA reads TGTGCCATCAATCCCGGGACAGGGGGGCAAGAGACCCAGTACTTC. The encoded protein is CAINPGTGGQETQYF.

The chain employs TRBV5-4 and TRBJ2-7, with 8 positions matching TRBD1. V was pared by 2 bases and J by 2 bases, with 3 bases of the junction left unmatched. The germline V gene encodes CDR1 SGHNT and CDR2 YYREEE (reference sequence). This CDR3 has 14 amino acids. The CDR3 nucleotides read TGTGCCAGCAGCTTTGGACAGGGTCCCTACGAGCAGTACTTC. It specifies CASSFGQGPYEQYF.

The chain combines TRBV5-5 with TRBJ1-2, with 7 bases fitting TRBD1. Per the germline V gene, CDR1 is SGHKS and CDR2 is YYEKEE (reference sequence). This CDR3 is built from 17 residues. V trimming: 3 bases; J trimming: 0 bases; junction bases outside the gene matches: 11. The DNA of the CDR3 is TGTGCCAGCAGCTCTATTTACGGGACAGCAGCTAACTATGGCTACACCTTC. As protein: CASSSIYGTAANYGYTF.

The chain has TRBV6-5 and TRBJ2-3; 8 bases map to TRBD1. In germline, CDR1 is MNHEY, CDR2 SVGAGI. The junction had 3 bases not matched to a gene; V was cut back by 2 bases and J by 2 bases. The length of the CDR3 is 15 residues. The CDR3 here is CASSYAGQVTDTQYF. DNA of the CDR3: TGTGCCAGCAGTTACGCGGGACAGGTCACAGATACGCAGTATTTT.

This rearrangement joins TRBV2 to TRBJ2-5; D is ambiguous. This CDR3 is built from 11 residues. With 7 bases removed from V and 5 bases from J, the gap between germline ends came to 8 bases. Germline CDR1 reads SNHLY; CDR2 reads FYNNEI. The CDR3 protein is CASTSAETQYF. The CDR3 DNA sequence: TGTGCCAGCACGAGTGCGGAGACCCAGTACTTC.

This clone appeared a single time. The chain recombines TRBV28 with TRBJ1-4; 7 bases line up with TRBD1. V dropped 6 bases and J dropped 8; count of bases not matched to a gene: 6. Germline lookup yields CDR1 MDHEN and CDR2 SYDVKM. CDR3 size: 13 residues. CDR3 bases: TGTGCCAGCAGGTCAGGGACAGAAGAAAAACTGTTTTTT. Its protein is CASRSGTEEKLFF.

The CDR3 bases are TGCGCCAGCAGCCTACAGCAGGGGGTTTACAATGAGCAGTTCTTC. Its protein product is CASSLQQGVYNEQFF. This chain connects TRBV4-3 to TRBJ2-1; 7 nucleotides match TRBD1. Germline V gene sequence: CDR1 LGHNA, CDR2 YSLEER. After removal of 4 bases from V and 4 bases from J, the junction contained 7 bases not matched to a gene. The CDR3 spans 15 residues.

This clone is medium-sized within its sample. The chain carries TRBV7-9 and TRBJ2-3, with D uncertain. Germline values: CDR1 SEHNR, CDR2 FQNEAQ (reference sequence). V was pared by 6 bases and J by 14 bases, with 15 bases between. The length of the CDR3 is 11 residues. CDR3 bases: TGTGCCAGCAGTCCTGCTAGTGCCCCGTATTTT. Translation: CASSPASAPYF.

The chain joins TRBV18 to TRBJ1-2, with D unclear. Germline values: CDR1 KGHSH, CDR2 LQKENI. The CDR3 has 15 residues. Trimming pared 4 bases from V and 4 bases from J, leaving 16 bases between. The CDR3 here is CASSLSMRSIYGYTF. The CDR3 DNA follows: TGTGCCAGCTCACTCAGTATGCGGTCTATCTATGGCTACACCTTC.

The chain uses TRBV19 and TRBJ1-5; possibly TRBD1 for D (5 bases). Germline assignment: CDR1 LNHDA and CDR2 SQIVND (reference sequence). The CDR3 loop spans 15 amino acids. With 1 base removed from V and 5 bases from J, the gap between germline ends came to 12 bases. The CDR3 nucleotides read TGTGCCAGTAGTATAGTCACAGGCGGGGATCAGCCCCAGCATTTT. Translation gives CASSIVTGGDQPQHF.